Below, 17 T cell receptor beta chains from the same sample are listed, as sequenced in a study of T cell responses to AZD1222 COVID-19 vaccine. Some clones are missing from TCRdb's copy, which holds only in-frame ones; the method was immunoSEQ multiplex PCR. Among roughly 150,000 clones listed, roughly 90% were seen once. Sequencing was performed on peripheral blood, taken 28 days after the second AZD1222 dose. These receptors were taken from an adult who received the AZD1222 COVID-19 vaccine.

The J gene is TRBJ1-2, the V gene TRBV20-1; TRBD1 matches at 7 bases. Germline assignment: CDR1 DFQATT and CDR2 SNEGSKA (reference sequence). The CDR3 spans 11 residues. The junction had 1 base not matched to a gene; V was cut back by 6 bases and J by 3 bases. The CDR3 nucleotides are TGCAGTGCCGGACAGGACTATGGCTACACCTTC. Protein product: CSAGQDYGYTF.

This clone was recorded many times. J is TRBJ1-2 and V is TRBV6-5; 9 bases are a match to TRBD1. This CDR3 contains 13 residues. Germline CDR1 is MNHEY and CDR2 is SVGAGI. Losses at the gene ends were 6 bases for V and 4 bases for J; bases not matched to a gene: 3. The CDR3 nucleotides are TGTGCCAGCAGCCTACAGGGGGCCTATGGCTACACCTTC. Amino acid sequence: CASSLQGAYGYTF.

This clone was counted once. CDR3 amino acids: CASSLFSRDSEAFF. CDR3 DNA sequence: TGTGCCAGCAGCTTATTTTCCCGGGACAGTGAAGCTTTCTTT. The J gene is TRBJ1-1, the V gene TRBV7-9, with 7 nucleotides matching TRBD1. J lost 7 bases, V lost 2 bases, and 7 bases had no gene match. Looked up from germline, CDR1 is SEHNR and CDR2 is FQNEAQ (reference sequence). CDR3 length: 14 amino acids.

This chain connects TRBV6-5 to TRBJ1-2, with D perhaps matching TRBD1 (5 bases). Germline V gene lookup returns CDR1 MNHEY and CDR2 SVGAGI. Trimming removed 0 bases at V and 0 bases at J, with 11 bases between. The CDR3 has 16 residues. CDR3 in DNA: TGTGCCAGCAGTTACTCGCCCGTGACAGCTAACTATGGCTACACCTTC. Residues: CASSYSPVTANYGYTF.

The chain employs TRBV7-9 and TRBJ2-7; TRBD1 aligns across 9 bases. Germline V gene lookup returns CDR1 SEHNR and CDR2 FQNEAQ (reference sequence). V lost 2 bases and J lost 4; bases outside the gene matches: 12. This CDR3 is 17 amino acids long. CDR3 sequence reads: CASSLWSGTGGRYEQYF. The DNA of the CDR3 is TGTGCCAGCAGCTTATGGTCCGGTACAGGGGGCAGGTACGAGCAGTACTTC.

This clone appeared once. This chain connects TRBV3-1 (or the pseudogene TRBV3-2) to TRBJ1-2, with TRBD1 matching 9 bases. Germline CDR1 and CDR2: LGHDT and YNNKEL (reference sequence). The CDR3 totals 14 residues. V lost 0 bases, J lost 8 bases, and 4 bases stayed unmatched. The CDR3 protein is CASSQEQGARGYTF. As DNA, the CDR3 is TGTGCCAGCAGCCAAGAACAGGGGGCTCGGGGCTACACCTTC.

The chain uses TRBV7-2 and TRBJ1-4; 8 nucleotides line up with TRBD1. The V and J ends lost 0 bases and 11 bases, in that order; junction bases with no gene match: 5. The CDR3 is 14 amino acids. CDR1 and CDR2 (germline): SGHTA, FQGNSA. The CDR3 loop is CASSLAYRGGKLFF. The CDR3 DNA sequence: TGTGCCAGCAGCTTAGCCTACAGGGGGGGGAAACTGTTTTTT.

The CDR3 is CASSVGDREYGYTF. The CDR3 DNA reads as TGTGCCAGCAGCGTAGGGGACAGGGAATATGGCTACACCTTC. The gene calls are TRBV9 and TRBJ1-2, with 9 positions matching TRBD1. The germline gives CDR1 SGDLS, CDR2 YYNGEE. The CDR3 length is 14 residues. The trim removed 0 bases at V and 5 bases at J, leaving 2 bases unmatched.

The CDR3 DNA reads TGTGCCAGCTCCCAACGTGGGCTGAACACTGAAGCTTTCTTT. Protein product: CASSQRGLNTEAFF. The chain carries TRBV18 and TRBJ1-1; D is unresolved. The CDR3 consists of 14 residues. Deletions cut 6 bases from V and 0 bases from J, with 11 bases between. CDR1 and CDR2 from the germline V gene are KGHSH and LQKENI.

This chain links TRBV5-8 with TRBJ1-2, with a tentative D call TRBD1 (5 bases). V lost 4 bases and J lost 0, with 16 bases in between. This CDR3 contains 16 residues. The germline CDR1 and CDR2 sequences are SGHTS and YDEGEE. The CDR3 DNA follows: TGTGCCAGCAGCCCTACCACGACAGAGGCTAACTATGGCTACACCTTC. This sequence encodes CASSPTTTEANYGYTF.

The rearrangement uses TRBV27 and TRBJ1-6; the match to TRBD1 covers 9 bases. This CDR3 has 17 residues. V gave up 6 bases and J gave up 0 bases; unmatched junction bases: 6. Germline V gene lookup returns CDR1 MNHEY and CDR2 SMNVEV (reference sequence). The CDR3 sequence is CASSLRQGDSYNSPLHF. DNA of the CDR3: TGTGCCAGCAGCCTCCGACAGGGGGACTCCTATAATTCACCCCTCCACTTT.

The genes are TRBV9 and TRBJ2-7; D is unclear. Germline V CDR1 and CDR2: SGDLS, YYNGEE. The CDR3 has 12 amino acids. Trimming shortened V by 4 bases and J by 0 bases, and 5 bases separated the two germline ends. The CDR3 bases are TGTGCCAGCAGCCTCGACTCCTACGAGCAGTACTTC. Translating it yields CASSLDSYEQYF.

The rearrangement uses TRBV27 and TRBJ1-3; 8 bases are a match to TRBD1. CDR3 length: 15 amino acids. The V and J ends lost 8 bases and 1 base, in that order; junction bases with no gene match: 7. Germline lookup yields CDR1 MNHEY and CDR2 SMNVEV (reference sequence). CDR3 nucleotides: TGTGCCAGCGGAGGACAGGGCCATTCTGGAAACACCATATATTTT. Translated, it gives CASGGQGHSGNTIYF.

The chain couples TRBV18 to TRBJ2-7, with D possibly matching TRBD2 (5 bases). The CDR3 covers 14 residues. With 4 bases removed from V and 4 bases from J, the gap between germline ends came to 14 bases. The V gene's germline CDR1 is KGHSH and CDR2 LQKENI. The DNA of the CDR3 is TGTGCCAGCTCACACCCGGGGATGGGTTACGAGCAGTACTTC. It specifies CASSHPGMGYEQYF.

The chain is built from TRBV18 and TRBJ1-3, with D unclear. Trimming removed 2 bases from V and 8 bases from J, with 7 bases in between. CDR1 and CDR2 (germline): KGHSH, LQKENI. The CDR3 totals 12 residues. The CDR3 DNA reads TGTGCCAGCTCACCAGCGGGAGACACCATATATTTT. Residues: CASSPAGDTIYF.

The chain joins TRBV6-2 or TRBV6-3 to TRBJ2-5; 10 nucleotides align to TRBD2. The CDR3 contains 17 residues. The germline V gene encodes CDR1 MNHEY and CDR2 SVGEGT. After removal of 4 bases from V and 0 bases from J, the junction contained 8 bases not matched to a gene. The CDR3 nucleotides are TGTGCCAGCAGTTGGGCCCGGACTAGCGGATACCAAGAGACCCAGTACTTC. This gives the protein CASSWARTSGYQETQYF.

V is TRBV28 and J is TRBJ1-5, with D tentatively TRBD1 (5 bases). Germline V gene sequence: CDR1 MDHEN, CDR2 SYDVKM. This CDR3 has 12 amino acids. V gave up 8 bases and J gave up 5 bases, with 10 bases separating them. The chain's CDR3 is CASDRGDQPQHF. The CDR3 nucleotides are TGTGCCAGCGATCGGGGGGATCAGCCCCAGCATTTT.